This T cell receptor (beta chain) appears in the sequencing data of a study of T-cell reconstitution after alpha-beta-depleted transplantation in children. The ends were cut back, 5 bases at V and 0 bases at J, with 13 bases in the middle. The CDR3 extends over 16 amino acids. Germline V gene data show CDR1 as MDHEN and CDR2 as SYDVKM. Notes on the study in general: Reportedly, roughly two months post-transplant, alpha-beta T cells arose from several hundred expanded graft clones.

Unique molecular identifiers tagged the TCRbeta library. TCRdb re-analysed the PCR reads in MiXCR, keeping a single row per CDR3 protein. The data show under 300,000 distinct CDR3 sequences, 11% seen once. This clonotype showed up many times. The antigen is undetermined. The gene calls are TRBV28 and TRBJ2-2, with a tentative D call TRBD1 (6 bases). The clonotype originates from a male patient between 2 and 15 years old who had a stem cell transplant for chronic granulomatous disease, so the T cells may come from the graft donor. This sample comprised peripheral blood, obtained 180 days after TCRalphabeta/CD19-depleted stem cell transplant. The CDR3 here is CASSPMGHSNTGELFF. CDR3 nucleotides: TGTGCCAGCAGTCCCATGGGACACTCGAACACCGGGGAGCTGTTTTTT.